What follows are 6 T cell receptor beta chains derived from one specimen sequenced in a study of naive and memory T cell subsets. Study-wide points: Possibly reflecting memory cells re-expressing CD45RA, a few larger clonotypes occurred in naive repertoires, especially CD8.

Both TRBC1 and TRBC2 were covered by a beta constant-region primer of two equimolar oligonucleotides. Four rounds of PCR amplified the ligated cDNA using nested alpha and beta constant-region primers plus SP2. TCRdb itself ran the UMI-ligation and nested PCR reads through MiXCR, one entry per CDR3 protein. The sample yields tens of thousands of distinct CDR3 sequences, approximately 10% seen once. Antigens for these TCRs are unknown. The sequenced sample consisted of naive CD4+ T cells from blood. These receptors all come from a human donor in good health.

This clonotype was found many times. The rearrangement links TRBV7-2 to TRBJ1-1; D unclear. The CDR3 runs 12 residues. Germline V lookup: CDR1 SGHTA, CDR2 FQGNSA. Deletions cut 1 base from V and 8 bases from J, with 8 bases between. The CDR3, as DNA: TGTGCCAGCAGCTTAGGGCAGATAGAAGCTTTCTTT. This gives the protein CASSLGQIEAFF.

The sample holds a few counts of this clonotype. The chain employs TRBV12-3 or TRBV12-4 and TRBJ2-7; D might be TRBD1 (6 bases). The ends were cut back, 5 bases at V and 3 bases at J, with 20 bases in the middle. CDR3 size: 16 residues. CDR3 DNA sequence: TGTGCCAGCAGTCGACCACCGGGGCTAGGGGGCTACGAGCAGTACTTC. Translated: CASSRPPGLGGYEQYF.

The CDR3 coding sequence is TGTGCCAGCAGCCAAGGCGTAGTCCTAGCGGGAGCGAACACCGGGGAGCTGTTTTTT. Protein: CASSQGVVLAGANTGELFF. The rearrangement joins TRBV3-1 to TRBJ2-2; TRBD2 matches at 10 bases. CDR1 and CDR2 from the germline V gene are LGHDT and YNNKEL (reference sequence). There are 19 residues in the CDR3. V lost 1 base, J lost 0 bases, and 8 bases stayed unmatched. Based on the CDR3 plus reference TRBV3-1 and TRBJ2-2, the full variable domain is DTAVSQTPKYLVTQMGNDKSIKCEQNLGHDTMYWYKQDSKKFLKIMFSYNNKELIINETVPNRFSPKSPDKAHLNLHINSLELGDSAVYFCASSQGVVLAGANTGELFFGEGSRLTVL.

The chain has TRBV3-1 and TRBJ1-6; unclear D gene. Looked up from germline, CDR1 is LGHDT and CDR2 is YNNKEL (reference sequence). The CDR3 is 12 amino acids. V gave up 8 bases and J gave up 9 bases, with 11 bases separating them. The CDR3 protein is CASGLFGSPLHF. CDR3 DNA: TGTGCCAGCGGATTATTCGGTTCACCCCTCCACTTT.

The chain links TRBV6-2 or TRBV6-3 to TRBJ2-7, with D hard to call. The CDR3 runs to 14 residues. Trimming cost V 9 bases and J 1 base, with 16 bases left between them. In germline, CDR1 is MNHEY, CDR2 SVGEGT. The CDR3: CASGFTSLSYEQYF. The CDR3 DNA reads TGTGCCAGTGGCTTTACTTCCCTTTCCTACGAGCAGTACTTC.

J is TRBJ2-2 and V is TRBV6-2 or TRBV6-3; 8 bases are shared with TRBD1. The CDR3 is 15 residues long. CDR1 is MNHEY and CDR2 is SVGEGT in the germline V gene. V lost 5 bases, J lost 3 bases, and 5 bases stayed unmatched. The chain's CDR3 is CASSGHRGDTGELFF. In DNA, the CDR3 is TGTGCCAGCAGTGGGCACAGGGGGGACACCGGGGAGCTGTTTTTT.